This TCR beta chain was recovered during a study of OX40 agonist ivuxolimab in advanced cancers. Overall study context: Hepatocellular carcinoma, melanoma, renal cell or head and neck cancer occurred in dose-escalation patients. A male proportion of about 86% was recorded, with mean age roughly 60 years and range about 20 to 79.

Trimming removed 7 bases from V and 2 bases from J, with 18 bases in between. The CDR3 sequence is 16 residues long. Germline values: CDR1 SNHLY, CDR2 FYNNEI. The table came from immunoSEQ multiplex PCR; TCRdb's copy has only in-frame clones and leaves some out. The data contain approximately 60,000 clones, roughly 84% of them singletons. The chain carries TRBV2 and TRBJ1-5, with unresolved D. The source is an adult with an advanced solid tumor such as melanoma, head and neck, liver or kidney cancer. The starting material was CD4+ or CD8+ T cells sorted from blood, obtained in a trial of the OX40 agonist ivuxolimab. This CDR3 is CASTPDLGVGNQPQHF. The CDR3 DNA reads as TGTGCCAGCACCCCGGACCTTGGGGTTGGCAATCAGCCCCAGCATTTT. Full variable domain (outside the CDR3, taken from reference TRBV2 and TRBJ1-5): EPEVTQTPSHQVTQMGQEVILRCVPISNHLYFYWYRQILGQKVEFLVSFYNNEISEKSEIFDDQFSVERPDGSNFTLKIRSTKLEDSAMYFCASTPDLGVGNQPQHFGDGTRLSIL.